The 30 T cell receptor beta chains below were found in one sample sequenced in a study of cytomegalovirus exposure and HLA in healthy donors. The PCR made use of 60 Vbeta and 13 Jbeta primers. Sequenced by immunoSEQ multiplex PCR; TCRdb stores in-frame clones only, minus some. This listing includes about 130,000 clones. Sequences were obtained from PBMCs. The receptors originated from a woman aged 40 to 55 in good health and CMV-seronegative.

The chain uses TRBV7-3 and TRBJ1-1, with TRBD1 identical over 7 bases. The V and J ends lost 4 bases and 1 base, in that order; junction bases with no gene match: 6. The CDR3 is made up of 15 amino acids. Germline V lookup: CDR1 SGHTA, CDR2 FQGTGA. The CDR3 reads CASSSDRVENTEAFF. The CDR3 region has the DNA TGTGCCAGCAGCTCTGACAGGGTTGAGAACACTGAAGCTTTCTTT.

CDR3 coding DNA: TGTGCCAGCAGCTTATGGGGGGGAATCACAGATACGCAGTATTTT. It yields the protein CASSLWGGITDTQYF. This chain links TRBV7-2 with TRBJ2-3, with TRBD2 identical over 7 bases. Germline V gene lookup returns CDR1 SGHTA and CDR2 FQGNSA. The J segment lost 2 bases and the V segment lost 2 bases, leaving 4 bases of the junction unmatched. This CDR3 has 15 residues.

The rearrangement joins TRBV7-2 to TRBJ2-5, with 7 positions matching TRBD2. V gave up 2 bases and J gave up 3 bases; unmatched junction bases: 9. The CDR3 is made up of 16 amino acids. Germline loops: CDR1 SGHTA, CDR2 FQGNSA. CDR3 DNA: TGTGCCAGCAGCTTAAGGCTTTGGGGGGGGAAAGAGACCCAGTACTTC. Translated: CASSLRLWGGKETQYF.

The CDR3 bases are TGCGCCAGCGGGACAGCGGTGGGCTACGAGCAGTACTTC. It encodes CASGTAVGYEQYF. The V and J genes are TRBV5-1 and TRBJ2-7, with 7 bases identical to TRBD1. The CDR3 totals 13 residues. CDR1 SGHRS and CDR2 YFSETQ come from the germline V gene. V lost 7 bases and J lost 3; bases outside the gene matches: 7.

This chain uses TRBV2 with TRBJ2-5; TRBD1 might be the D (5 bases). The CDR3 is made up of 13 amino acids. Germline V gene lookup returns CDR1 SNHLY and CDR2 FYNNEI. Trimming pared 2 bases from V and 3 bases from J, leaving 7 bases between. This CDR3 reads CASSELTEETQYF. As DNA, the CDR3 is TGTGCCAGCAGTGAATTGACAGAAGAGACCCAGTACTTC.

The J gene is TRBJ1-4, the V gene TRBV5-5; tentatively, D is TRBD1 (6 bases). Trimming took off 9 bases at V and 5 bases at J, with 14 bases between the two ends. The length of the CDR3 is 13 residues. Per the germline V gene, CDR1 is SGHKS and CDR2 is YYEKEE (reference sequence). The DNA of the CDR3 is TGTGCCACTTCCGGGACAAGAAATGAAAAACTGTTTTTT. This codes for CATSGTRNEKLFF. Full variable domain (outside the CDR3, taken from reference TRBV5-5 and TRBJ1-4): DAGVTQSPTHLIKTRGQQVTLRCSPISGHKSVSWYQQVLGQGPQFIFQYYEKEERGRGNFPDRFSARQFPNYSSELNVNALLLGDSALYLCATSGTRNEKLFFGSGTQLSVL.

This chain links TRBV28 with TRBJ1-4, with D possibly TRBD1 on 5 matching bases. Germline lookup yields CDR1 MDHEN and CDR2 SYDVKM. The ends were cut back, 7 bases at V and 10 bases at J, with 22 bases in the middle. The CDR3 spans 15 residues. CDR3 loop: CASTVGGLGIGKLFF. The DNA of the CDR3 is TGTGCCAGCACCGTGGGGGGTCTAGGGATCGGAAAACTGTTTTTT.

Details on this clone: Other DNA sequences from this sample encode an identical CDR3 as well. This chain connects TRBV7-2 to TRBJ2-3; tentative D call: TRBD1 (5 bases). V lost 3 bases and J lost 6, with 10 bases in between. The CDR3 extends over 13 amino acids. Germline CDR1 is SGHTA and CDR2 is FQGNSA. The DNA for the CDR3 is TGTGCCAGCAGCTTTCAGGGTGGGGATACGCAGTATTTT. Protein sequence: CASSFQGGDTQYF.

Turning to this clone: Other DNA sequences in this specimen translate into the identical CDR3. The rearrangement links TRBV12-5 to TRBJ1-1; 10 positions agree with TRBD1. The CDR3 contains 17 residues. V was pared by 0 bases and J by 4 bases, with 8 bases of the junction left unmatched. Germline V gene sequence: CDR1 LGHNT, CDR2 FRNRAP. The CDR3 reads CASGLVLGQGFFTEAFF. The CDR3 nucleotides read TGTGCTAGTGGTTTGGTACTGGGACAGGGGTTTTTCACTGAAGCTTTCTTT.

The rearrangement uses TRBV2 and TRBJ1-5, with TRBD1 matching over 7 bases. The CDR3 contains 13 residues. CDR1 SNHLY and CDR2 FYNNEI come from the germline V gene. V shed 6 bases and J 7 bases; nucleotides not matched to a gene: 6. CDR3 residues: CASRSLQGQPQHF. For the CDR3, the DNA is TGTGCCAGCAGATCCCTACAGGGGCAGCCCCAGCATTTT.

The V gene is TRBV9, the J gene TRBJ2-5; 7 bases are shared with TRBD1. The CDR3 is 17 amino acids. J gave up 5 bases and V 5 bases, and 18 bases lay outside the gene matches. Germline V gives CDR1 SGDLS, CDR2 YYNGEE. CDR3 loop: CASSPAPSPGGGETQYF. The CDR3 nucleotides read TGTGCCAGCAGTCCTGCCCCCTCTCCAGGGGGTGGGGAGACCCAGTACTTC.

The chain recombines TRBV6-1 with TRBJ2-7, with 12 bases aligning to TRBD1. The length of the CDR3 is 14 residues. Per the germline V gene, CDR1 is MNHNS and CDR2 is SASEGT. J was trimmed by 3 bases and V by 11 bases; bases with no gene match: 8. CDR3 nucleotides: TGTGCCGGGGGGACAGGGGGCGTTGGCTACGAGCAGTACTTC. As protein: CAGGTGGVGYEQYF.

The chain employs TRBV11-2 and TRBJ1-2; a weak D match, TRBD1 (5 bases). The CDR3 consists of 13 residues. V shed 6 bases and J shed 4 bases, with 12 bases lying between them. Germline V gene lookup returns CDR1 SGHAT and CDR2 FQNNGV. CDR3 sequence (DNA): TGTGCCAGCAGTTCCTCGGGGGGCTATGGCTACACCTTC. Its translation: CASSSSGGYGYTF.

The chain couples TRBV5-6 to TRBJ2-3, with 7 bases aligning to TRBD1. The germline V gene has CDR1 SGHDT and CDR2 YYEEEE. V lost 0 bases and J lost 4; bases outside the gene matches: 5. The CDR3 covers 15 residues. CDR3 region: CASSLGQGNPDTQYF. The CDR3 DNA sequence: TGTGCCAGCAGCTTGGGACAGGGAAATCCAGATACGCAGTATTTT.

Written as DNA, the CDR3 is TGTGCCAGCAGCTTGGGAGTAGGCACTACCTACGAGCAGTACTTC. Translation gives CASSLGVGTTYEQYF. The chain is built from TRBV5-6 and TRBJ2-7; D not certain. The CDR3 extends over 15 amino acids. V was clipped by 0 bases and J by 2 bases, with 12 bases between them. CDR1 is SGHDT and CDR2 is YYEEEE in the germline V gene.

The J gene is TRBJ1-1, the V gene TRBV5-1, with a weak D call TRBD1 (6 bases). Trimming cost V 4 bases and J 4 bases, with 14 bases left between them. The V gene's germline CDR1 is SGHRS and CDR2 YFSETQ. The CDR3 sequence is 14 residues long. CDR3: CASSTDSIGTEAFF. DNA of the CDR3: TGCGCCAGCAGCACGGACAGTATCGGCACTGAAGCTTTCTTT.

V usage is TRBV19 and J usage is TRBJ2-1, with TRBD1 matching 9 bases. The germline V gene encodes CDR1 LNHDA and CDR2 SQIVND (reference sequence). This CDR3 has 19 amino acids. Trimming took 5 bases from V and 4 from J; bases not matched to a gene: 18. The CDR3 loop reads CASSPTQHAGTGRYNEQFF. CDR3 in DNA: TGTGCCAGTAGTCCTACTCAGCATGCCGGGACAGGGCGTTACAATGAGCAGTTCTTC.

The chain couples TRBV7-6 to TRBJ2-3; 7 positions match TRBD2. Germline V CDR1 and CDR2: SGHVS, FNYEAQ. V trimming: 5 bases; J trimming: 2 bases; junction bases outside the gene matches: 7. CDR3 length equals 15 residues. CDR3 DNA: TGTGCCAGCAGCCTAGGACTAGGACTCACAGATACGCAGTATTTT. It specifies CASSLGLGLTDTQYF.

The gene calls are TRBV29-1 and TRBJ2-7, with 10 bases lining up with TRBD1. V was clipped by 4 bases and J by 4 bases; unmatched bases: 4. The germline V gene encodes CDR1 SQVTM and CDR2 ANQGSEA. This CDR3 has 13 residues. This CDR3 is CSVGPGQGYEQYF. The CDR3 DNA reads TGCAGCGTTGGGCCGGGACAGGGGTACGAGCAGTACTTC.

This sequence joins TRBV4-3 and TRBJ1-2; D is possibly TRBD1 (5 bases). The germline V gene encodes CDR1 LGHNA and CDR2 YSLEER. The V end lost 0 bases, the J end lost 6 bases, and 14 bases lay between the germline ends. This CDR3 is 15 amino acids long. The CDR3 nucleotides are TGCGCCAGCAGCCAAGATCAGGGCCGGACCGATGGCTACACCTTC. Its protein is CASSQDQGRTDGYTF.

The genes are TRBV6-1 and TRBJ1-1; no clear D gene. V lost 7 bases and J lost 1, with 10 bases in between. This CDR3 contains 13 residues. Germline CDR1 reads MNHNS; CDR2 reads SASEGT. CDR3 residues: CASTSNGNTEAFF. DNA for the CDR3: TGTGCCAGCACCTCTAACGGGAACACTGAAGCTTTCTTT.

The chain joins TRBV7-9 to TRBJ1-1; maybe TRBD1 (5 bases). This CDR3 is built from 11 residues. V was pared by 5 bases and J by 6 bases, with 7 bases between. Germline loops: CDR1 SEHNR, CDR2 FQNEAQ (reference sequence). The CDR3 DNA is TGTGCCAGCAGCCGGACACCTGAAGCTTTCTTT. Translated: CASSRTPEAFF. The full variable domain, in which reference TRBV7-9 and TRBJ1-1 provide the parts outside the CDR3, is DTGVSQNPRHKITKRGQNVTFRCDPISEHNRLYWYRQTLGQGPEFLTYFQNEAQLEKSRLLSDRFSAERPKGSFSTLEIQRTEQGDSAMYLCASSRTPEAFFGQGTRLTVV.

CDR3 sequence (DNA): TGTGCCAGCAGCGCCTCGGGGTTCCACAATGAAAAACTGTTTTTT. Residues: CASSASGFHNEKLFF. The chain has TRBV9 and TRBJ1-4; D is undetermined. From germline, CDR1 is SGDLS and CDR2 YYNGEE. V was pared by 3 bases and J by 5 bases, with 14 bases between. This CDR3 region has 15 residues. Using reference TRBV9 and TRBJ1-4 for the parts outside the CDR3, the full variable domain is DSGVTQTPKHLITATGQRVTLRCSPRSGDLSVYWYQQSLDQGLQFLIQYYNGEERAKGNILERFSAQQFPDLHSELNLSSLELGDSALYFCASSASGFHNEKLFFGSGTQLSVL.

The chain has TRBV5-1 and TRBJ1-3; no clear D. CDR1 and CDR2 (germline): SGHRS, YFSETQ. The CDR3 covers 13 residues. Trimming took off 0 bases at V and 4 bases at J, with 5 bases between the two ends. The CDR3 is CASSLDGGNTIYF. The CDR3 region has the DNA TGCGCCAGCAGCTTGGACGGGGGAAACACCATATATTTT.

This chain connects TRBV18 to TRBJ1-2; 10 bases align to TRBD1. The J segment lost 5 bases and the V segment lost 5 bases, leaving 2 bases of the junction unmatched. The CDR3 sequence is 13 residues long. Germline V gene sequence: CDR1 KGHSH, CDR2 LQKENI. The CDR3 nucleotides read TGTGCCAGCTCAGAGGGACAGGGGTATGGCTACACCTTC. It translates to CASSEGQGYGYTF.

The chain joins TRBV19 to TRBJ2-5, with a tentative D call TRBD2 (5 bases). The V end lost 1 base, the J end lost 4 bases, and 10 bases lay between the germline ends. The CDR3 runs to 14 residues. Germline values: CDR1 LNHDA, CDR2 SQIVND (reference sequence). CDR3 amino acids: CASSIVPGGETQYF. The DNA of the CDR3 is TGTGCCAGTAGTATAGTTCCAGGAGGAGAGACCCAGTACTTC.

The V gene is TRBV4-1, the J gene TRBJ2-2; TRBD1 might be the D (6 bases). Germline CDR1 and CDR2: MGHRA and YSYEKL. V shed 1 base and J shed 0 bases, with 24 bases lying between them. The CDR3 is made up of 21 amino acids. The CDR3 nucleotides are TGCGCCAGCAGCCAAGCTGACCTTTTCAGGGGACCATTCCCGAACACCGGGGAGCTGTTTTTT. It specifies CASSQADLFRGPFPNTGELFF.

The V gene is TRBV27, the J gene TRBJ2-1; 8 bases line up with TRBD2. This CDR3 region has 17 residues. Germline loops: CDR1 MNHEY, CDR2 SMNVEV (reference sequence). Germline trimming cut 7 bases from V and 0 bases from J; bases unmatched to any gene: 11. CDR3 DNA sequence: TGTGCCAGCAAAGGAGTGAGCGGGGGAAACTCCTACAATGAGCAGTTCTTC. Its protein product is CASKGVSGGNSYNEQFF.

V and J are TRBV7-3 and TRBJ2-3, with D possibly being TRBD1 (6 bases). V dropped 7 bases and J dropped 1 base, with 18 bases sitting between them. From germline, CDR1 is SGHTA and CDR2 FQGTGA. CDR3 size: 16 residues. This CDR3 is CASTPGVRGRTDTQYF. CDR3 coding DNA: TGTGCCAGCACCCCCGGGGTCAGGGGCCGCACAGATACGCAGTATTTT. The full variable domain, rest sourced from reference TRBV7-3 and TRBJ2-3, is GAGVSQTPSNKVTEKGKYVELRCDPISGHTALYWYRQSLGQGPEFLIYFQGTGAADDSGLPNDRFFAVRPEGSVSTLKIQRTERGDSAVYLCASTPGVRGRTDTQYFGPGTRLTVL.

The chain uses TRBV2 and TRBJ1-1; no clear D gene. With 4 bases removed from V and 10 bases from J, the gap between germline ends came to 10 bases. Germline V gene lookup returns CDR1 SNHLY and CDR2 FYNNEI. The CDR3 is 11 amino acids. For the CDR3, the DNA is TGTGCCAGCAGTGGTGAGGTCACAGCTTTCTTT. The encoded protein is CASSGEVTAFF.